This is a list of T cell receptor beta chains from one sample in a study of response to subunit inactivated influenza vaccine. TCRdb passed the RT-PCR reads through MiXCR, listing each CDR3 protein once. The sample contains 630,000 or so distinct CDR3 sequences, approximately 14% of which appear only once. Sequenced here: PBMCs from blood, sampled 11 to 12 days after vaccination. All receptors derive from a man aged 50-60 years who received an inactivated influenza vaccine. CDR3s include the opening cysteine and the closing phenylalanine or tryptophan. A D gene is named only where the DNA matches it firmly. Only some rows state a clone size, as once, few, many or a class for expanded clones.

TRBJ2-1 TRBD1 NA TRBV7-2 TGTGCCAGCCTCAAAACCACAGGGGGCGATGAGCAGTTCTTC CASLKTTGGDEQFF
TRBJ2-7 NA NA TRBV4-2 TGTGCCAGCAGCCAAGATGGATACAGCTCCTACGAGCAGTACTTC CASSQDGYSSYEQYF
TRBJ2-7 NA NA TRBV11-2 TGTGCCAGCAGCTTAGAAATGGGGGGCGGCGAGCAGTACTTC CASSLEMGGGEQYF
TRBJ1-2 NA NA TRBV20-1 TGCAGTGCTAGTCGACAGTCCTATGGCTACACCTTC CSASRQSYGYTF
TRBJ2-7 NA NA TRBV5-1 TGCGCCAGCAGCTTGATAGGATTGAGGGGAGACGAGCAGTACTTC CASSLIGLRGDEQYF
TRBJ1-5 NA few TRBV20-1 TGCAGTGCTAGGGAAAGGGATCTAGCTGGTCGGCAGCCCCAGCATTTT CSARERDLAGRQPQHF
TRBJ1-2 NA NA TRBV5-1 TGCGCCAGCAGCCTCATGTCGGGCAGGGACTATGGCTACACCTTC CASSLMSGRDYGYTF
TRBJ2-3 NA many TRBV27 TGTGCCAGCAGTCGCGACGGTCCAAGGGGTACGCAGTATTTT CASSRDGPRGTQYF
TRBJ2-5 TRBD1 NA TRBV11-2 TGTGCCAGCAGCATTGCAGGGGGGACCCAGTACTTC CASSIAGGTQYF
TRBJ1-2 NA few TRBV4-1 TGCGCCAGCAGCCAAGATTCGGTGGGATATGGCTACACCTTC CASSQDSVGYGYTF
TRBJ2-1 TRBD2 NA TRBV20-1 TGCAGTGCTAGAGCCCAGGAGGGGCGGGACTACCCTCTTTTCACCTACAATGAGCAGTTCTTC CSARAQEGRDYPLFTYNEQFF
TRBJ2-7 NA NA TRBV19 TGTGCCAGTACCCGGGAGTACAGCTACGAGCAGTACTTC CASTREYSYEQYF
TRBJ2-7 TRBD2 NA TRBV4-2 TGTGCCAGCAGCCAAGTGGCGGGGGGCTTGCCCTCCTACGAGCAGTACTTC CASSQVAGGLPSYEQYF
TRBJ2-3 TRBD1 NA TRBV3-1 TGTGCCAGCAGCCAAATAGGGACAGGGGATGATACGCAGTATTTT CASSQIGTGDDTQYF
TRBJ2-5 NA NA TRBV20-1 TGCAGTGCTCACATAGCGAGCGGGGAGACCCAGTACTTC CSAHIASGETQYF
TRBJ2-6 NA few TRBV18 TGTGCCAGCTCACCACAACGGACAGCTGGGGCCAACGTCCTGACTTTC CASSPQRTAGANVLTF
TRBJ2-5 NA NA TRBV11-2 TGTGCCAGCAGCTGGGGGCAGGGCGGAGGTGCGTACCAAGAGACCCAGTACTTC CASSWGQGGGAYQETQYF
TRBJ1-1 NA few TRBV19 TGTGCCAGTGCAGGACTGGTGAACACTGAAGCTTTCTTT CASAGLVNTEAFF
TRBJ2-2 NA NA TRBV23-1 TGCGCCAGCAGTCACCCCAGGGGCCCGGGGCCAACCAGCACCGGGGAGCTGTTTTTT CASSHPRGPGPTSTGELFF
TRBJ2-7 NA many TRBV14 TGTGCCAGCAGCCAAGCTCATGGTGTAAGCGAGCAGTACTTC CASSQAHGVSEQYF
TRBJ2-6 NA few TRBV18 TGTGCCAGCTCACCGGCCATCAGGGGATCATCTGGGGCCAACGTCCTGACTTTC CASSPAIRGSSGANVLTF
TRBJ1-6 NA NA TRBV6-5 TGTGCCACCATTAAAAGTTGGGGGGCGCTCTATAATTCACCCCTCCACTTT CATIKSWGALYNSPLHF
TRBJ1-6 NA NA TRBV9 TGTGCCAGCAGCGTAGGGGGGACAATTAATTCACCCCTCCACTTT CASSVGGTINSPLHF
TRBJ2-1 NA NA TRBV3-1 TGTGCCAGCAGCCAAGATTATACTAGTGAGCAGTTCTTC CASSQDYTSEQFF
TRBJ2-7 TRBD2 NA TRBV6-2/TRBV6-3 TGTGCCAGCAGGGACTGGCGGGAGTCCTACGAGCAGTACTTC CASRDWRESYEQYF
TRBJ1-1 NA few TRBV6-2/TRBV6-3 TGTGCCAGCAAATGGCCCAGTGGACAGGCTTTCTTT CASKWPSGQAFF
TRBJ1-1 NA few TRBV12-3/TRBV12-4 TGTGCCAGCAGTTTGAACGGACGTGAAGCTTTCTTT CASSLNGREAFF
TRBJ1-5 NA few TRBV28 TGTGCCAGCAGCCCAGCGGAAAGGGGCAATCAGCCCCAGCATTTT CASSPAERGNQPQHF